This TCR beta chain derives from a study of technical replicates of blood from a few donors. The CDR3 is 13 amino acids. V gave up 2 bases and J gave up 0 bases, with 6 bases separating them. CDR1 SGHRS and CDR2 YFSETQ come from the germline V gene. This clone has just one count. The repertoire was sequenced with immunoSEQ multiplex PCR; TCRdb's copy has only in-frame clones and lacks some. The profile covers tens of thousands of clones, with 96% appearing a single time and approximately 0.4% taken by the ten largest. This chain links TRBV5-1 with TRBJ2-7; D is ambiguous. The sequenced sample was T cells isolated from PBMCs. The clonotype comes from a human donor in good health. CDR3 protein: CASSFRSSYEQYF. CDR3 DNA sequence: TGCGCCAGCAGCTTCAGAAGCTCCTACGAGCAGTACTTC.